The 19 T cell receptor beta chains given below trace back to one sample, sequenced in a study of cytomegalovirus exposure and HLA in healthy donors. 13 Jbeta primers and 60 Vbeta primers were used for the PCR. Assay used: immunoSEQ multiplex PCR; TCRdb lists only in-frame clones, some missing. There are over 75,000 clones in the sample; around 82% occur only once, and about 3.4% lies in the top ten. Sequenced: PBMCs. These receptors were taken from a man younger than 45 in good health and CMV-seropositive.

Only one count was recorded for this clone. The V gene is TRBV5-5, the J gene TRBJ1-2; 10 bases line up with TRBD1. Losses at the gene ends were 3 bases for V and 5 bases for J; bases not matched to a gene: 7. This CDR3 contains 15 residues. Germline V CDR1 and CDR2: SGHKS, YYEKEE (reference sequence). Written as DNA, the CDR3 is TGTGCCAGCAGCTCGGGGACAGGGGTGCGGTATGGCTACACCTTC. Protein: CASSSGTGVRYGYTF.

This clone was recorded once. The V and J genes are TRBV7-2 and TRBJ2-1, with D maybe TRBD2 (6 bases). This CDR3 comprises 13 residues. In germline, CDR1 is SGHTA, CDR2 FQGNSA. V shed 4 bases and J shed 7 bases, with 11 bases lying between them. Written as DNA, the CDR3 is TGTGCCAGCAGCTACTCAGGGAGGAATGAGCAGTTCTTC. It yields the protein CASSYSGRNEQFF.

The chain recombines TRBV27 with TRBJ2-7; weak D call: TRBD2 (5 bases). V dropped 6 bases and J dropped 2 bases, with 8 bases sitting between them. There are 12 residues in the CDR3. The germline gives CDR1 MNHEY, CDR2 SMNVEV (reference sequence). The CDR3 here is CASSDGAYEQYF. CDR3 in DNA: TGTGCCAGCAGCGACGGGGCCTACGAGCAGTACTTC.

The V gene is TRBV19, the J gene TRBJ2-7; no clear D gene. V lost 5 bases, J lost 2 bases, and 16 bases lay in between. CDR1 and CDR2 from the germline V gene are LNHDA and SQIVND (reference sequence). The CDR3 has 15 residues. In DNA form, the CDR3 reads TGTGCCAGTAGTTCTTCAGGTCGAAACACCTACGAGCAGTACTTC. Translating gives CASSSSGRNTYEQYF.

The chain couples TRBV4-1 to TRBJ2-6; the match to TRBD2 covers 8 bases. J was trimmed by 1 base and V by 4 bases; bases with no gene match: 9. The CDR3 spans 18 residues. The germline V gene encodes CDR1 MGHRA and CDR2 YSYEKL. The CDR3 bases are TGCGCCAGCAGCCCGGGAGGGGGGGCGGGTTCTGGGGCCAACGTCCTGACTTTC. Translating gives CASSPGGGAGSGANVLTF.

In DNA, the CDR3 is TGTGCCATCAGTGAGTCGGACAGGGGAGAGACCCAGTACTTC. Translation: CAISESDRGETQYF. The J gene is TRBJ2-5, the V gene TRBV10-3; TRBD1 matches 9 bases. Germline CDR1 is ENHRY and CDR2 is SYGVKD. The trim removed 0 bases at V and 4 bases at J, leaving 0 bases unmatched. CDR3 size: 14 residues.

The J gene is TRBJ1-1, the V gene TRBV9; 8 bases map to TRBD1. This CDR3 spans 14 amino acids. V was clipped by 2 bases and J by 5 bases; unmatched bases: 5. Germline-derived CDR1 and CDR2 are SGDLS and YYNGEE. The CDR3 nucleotides read TGTGCCAGCAGCGTTGCAGGGGGCGATACTGAAGCTTTCTTT. Residues: CASSVAGGDTEAFF.

The chain has TRBV5-1 and TRBJ2-3, with D perhaps matching TRBD1 (5 bases). CDR3 length equals 16 residues. The ends were cut back, 0 bases at V and 0 bases at J, with 11 bases in the middle. Germline CDR1 reads SGHRS; CDR2 reads YFSETQ. CDR3 region: CASSLEGARSTDTQYF. DNA for the CDR3: TGCGCCAGCAGCTTGGAAGGGGCCCGAAGCACAGATACGCAGTATTTT.

The gene calls are TRBV7-7 and TRBJ2-5; TRBD2 might be the D (5 bases). Trimming removed 5 bases at V and 5 bases at J, with 15 bases between. Per germline, CDR1 SSHAT and CDR2 FNYEAQ (reference sequence). The CDR3 covers 14 residues. DNA for the CDR3: TGTGCCAGCAGCGCGCCGTCCTCGGGGGAGACCCAGTACTTC. Its translation: CASSAPSSGETQYF.

V and J are TRBV6-1 and TRBJ1-1, with a tentative D call TRBD1 (6 bases). The V gene's germline CDR1 is MNHNS and CDR2 SASEGT. The CDR3 is made up of 12 amino acids. Deletions cut 9 bases from V and 4 bases from J, with 12 bases between. For the CDR3, the DNA is TGTGCCAGTAATCGGGACATCACTGAAGCTTTCTTT. Translation: CASNRDITEAFF.

CDR3: CASRTGTGGDNEQFF. CDR3 nucleotides: TGTGCCAGCAGAACCGGGACAGGGGGAGACAATGAGCAGTTCTTC. This chain connects TRBV6-7 to TRBJ2-1; 11 nucleotides agree with TRBD1. TRBV6-7 is placed among ORFs of uncertain function. V gave up 6 bases and J gave up 5 bases; unmatched junction bases: 6. This CDR3 is built from 15 residues.

The genes are TRBV20-1 and TRBJ1-3, with D perhaps matching TRBD1 (6 bases). CDR1 is DFQATT, CDR2 SNEGSKA, per germline (reference sequence). V was shortened by 4 bases and J by 8 bases, with 9 bases between the two germline ends. This CDR3 region has 11 residues. CDR3 DNA: TGCAGTGCTATAGGGGGAGACACCATATATTTT. Protein sequence: CSAIGGDTIYF.

The genes are TRBV6-6 and TRBJ1-5; D call uncertain. V was shortened by 3 bases and J by 3 bases, with 9 bases between the two germline ends. CDR3 length: 14 residues. The germline CDR1 and CDR2 sequences are MNHNY and SVGAGI (reference sequence). CDR3 DNA: TGTGCCAGCAGTTATAACAGCTACAATCAGCCCCAGCATTTT. It is translated as CASSYNSYNQPQHF.

V usage is TRBV5-1 and J usage is TRBJ2-2; 9 bases agree with TRBD1. The germline V gene has CDR1 SGHRS and CDR2 YFSETQ. V shed 5 bases and J 1 base; nucleotides not matched to a gene: 6. This CDR3 comprises 16 residues. The CDR3 sequence: CASSWGTGRNTGELFF. The DNA of the CDR3 is TGCGCCAGCAGTTGGGGGACAGGGCGGAACACCGGGGAGCTGTTTTTT. Full variable domain (remainder filled in from reference TRBV5-1 and TRBJ2-2): KAGVTQTPRYLIKTRGQQVTLSCSPISGHRSVSWYQQTPGQGLQFLFEYFSETQRNKGNFPGRFSGRQFSNSRSEMNVSTLELGDSALYLCASSWGTGRNTGELFFGEGSRLTVL.

The chain recombines TRBV11-2 with TRBJ2-5, with 15 positions matching TRBD2. CDR1 is SGHAT, CDR2 FQNNGV, per germline. With V trimmed by 5 bases and J by 11 bases, 9 bases remained unmatched. The CDR3 has 15 amino acids. The CDR3 bases are TGTGCCAGCAGCCCGGGACTAGCGGGAGGTTTTGAGCAGTACTTC. Translated: CASSPGLAGGFEQYF.

The chain has TRBV5-1 and TRBJ1-3, with a possible D match to TRBD1 (5 bases). The V end was cut by 2 bases, the J end by 8 bases, with 14 bases between. The CDR3 length is 14 residues. The germline V gene encodes CDR1 SGHRS and CDR2 YFSETQ. CDR3 bases: TGCGCCAGCAGCTTCGGCAGGGCGGGAGACACCATATATTTT. This codes for CASSFGRAGDTIYF.

The gene calls are TRBV7-2 and TRBJ2-7, with 10 bases aligning to TRBD2. The CDR3 is made up of 14 amino acids. The V segment lost 4 bases and the J segment 2 bases; nucleotides outside the gene matches: 2. Per the germline V gene, CDR1 is SGHTA and CDR2 is FQGNSA. CDR3: CASSSSGSPYEQYF. CDR3 coding DNA: TGTGCCAGCAGCTCTAGCGGGAGCCCCTACGAGCAGTACTTC.

This clone was found once. The J gene is TRBJ2-5, the V gene TRBV30; D is perhaps TRBD1 (7 bases). V dropped 5 bases and J dropped 5 bases, with 15 bases sitting between them. The CDR3 loop spans 13 amino acids. Germline V gives CDR1 GTSNPN, CDR2 SVGIG (reference sequence). Written as DNA, the CDR3 is TGTGCCTGGGCAGGGGGGACTGTGGAGACCCAGTACTTC. It yields the protein CAWAGGTVETQYF.

The chain has TRBV10-1 and TRBJ2-1; 10 positions match TRBD2. V lost 4 bases and J lost 4; bases outside the gene matches: 4. Germline CDR1 and CDR2: WNHNN and SYGVQD (reference sequence). This CDR3 contains 15 residues. CDR3 nucleotides: TGCGCCAGCAGTGGTACTAGCGGGGTATACAATGAGCAGTTCTTC. As protein: CASSGTSGVYNEQFF.